The 15 T cell receptor delta chains below were found in one sample sequenced in a study of gamma-delta chains in newborns, infants, children. TCRdb reprocessed the reads through CATT. The sample shows 8,600 or so delta-chain clones, about 3.7% of them seen only once. Sequencing was performed on blood. The receptor set was obtained from a child who was a newborn, infant or young child, either healthy, febrile or measles-vaccinated (not recorded which).

This clone counts as medium-sized. This sequence joins TRDV2 and TRDJ1; D perhaps matches TRDD3 (5 bases). The CDR3 sequence is 15 residues long. The germline V and J ends were trimmed by 1 base and 0 bases, with 11 bases remaining between them. Germline assignment: CDR1 GEAIGNYY and CDR2 EKD. DNA of the CDR3: TGTGCCTGTGACACAGTGGGGACGTACACCGATAAACTCATCTTT. It yields the protein CACDTVGTYTDKLIF.

In its sample, this clone was seen a few times. Other nucleotide sequences from this sample produce the same CDR3. The rearrangement joins TRDV2 to TRDJ3, with 13 bases lining up with TRDD3. CDR3 size: 21 residues. After removal of 3 bases from V and 0 bases from J, the junction contained 10 bases not matched to a gene. From germline, CDR1 is GEAIGNYY and CDR2 EKD. This CDR3 reads CACDVLGDTSQSSWDTRQMFF. For the CDR3, the DNA is TGTGCCTGTGACGTACTGGGGGATACGAGTCAGAGCTCCTGGGACACCCGACAGATGTTTTTC.

This clone has more than one count but fewer than ten. The mismatch at residue 13 between this DNA's translation and the TCRdb protein of a much larger clone likely reflects a read error; the protein shown is translated from the DNA. The genes are TRDV2 and TRDJ3; 9 nucleotides align to TRDD3. Germline V gene lookup returns CDR1 GEAIGNYY and CDR2 EKD. The CDR3 is 18 amino acids. CDR3 in amino acids: CACDILGESSWDIRQMFF. The CDR3 DNA is TGTGCCTGTGACATACTGGGGGAAAGCTCCTGGGACATCCGACAGATGTTTTTC.

Concerning this clone: TCRdb shows a much larger clone's protein in place of this DNA's translation, and the two differ at residue 6, likely through a read error; the protein shown is translated from the DNA. The chain carries TRDV2 and TRDJ3; 8 positions match TRDD3. Germline lookup yields CDR1 GEAIGNYY and CDR2 EKD. The CDR3 loop spans 17 amino acids. V shed 0 bases and J 2 bases; nucleotides not matched to a gene: 2. The CDR3 protein is CACDTGGDTWDTRQMFF. The CDR3 bases are TGTGCCTGTGACACCGGGGGGGATACCTGGGACACCCGACAGATGTTTTTC.

Many counts were recorded for this clone. CDR3 nucleotide sequence: TGTGCCTGTGACTGGGGGATACGCGGAGCCCGACAGATGTTTTTC. Amino acid sequence: CACDWGIRGARQMFF. The J gene is TRDJ3, the V gene TRDV2, with 11 positions matching TRDD3. The CDR3 is 15 residues long. V shed 3 bases, J shed 11 bases, and the junction held 5 bases outside the gene matches. Germline V CDR1 and CDR2: GEAIGNYY, EKD.

As regards this clone: With a much larger clone just one base away, this may be a read error. The same CDR3 is also encoded by other DNA sequences in this sample. The rearrangement joins TRDV2 to TRDJ3; 8 nucleotides match TRDD3. The germline V gene encodes CDR1 GEAIGNYY and CDR2 EKD. J gave up 0 bases and V 2 bases, and 5 bases lay outside the gene matches. This CDR3 spans 18 amino acids. The chain's CDR3 is CACDRLGESSWDTRQMFF. The CDR3 DNA follows: TGTGCCTGTGACAGGCTGGGGGAAAGCTCCTGGGACACCCGACAGATGTTTTTC.

By share of the sample, this clone is medium-sized. This may be a read error, as it is one base from a much larger clone. The V call is TRDV2, the J call TRDJ3; 10 nucleotides align to TRDD3. This CDR3 comprises 18 residues. CDR1 and CDR2 (germline): GEAIGNYY, EKD. Written as DNA, the CDR3 is TGTGCCTGTGACTATGGGGGATACCGCTCCTGGGACGCCCGACAGATGTTTTTC. Its translation: CACDYGGYRSWDARQMFF.

A few counts support this clone. A clone one base away is much larger, so this may be a read error. The J gene is TRDJ3, the V gene TRDV2; the match to TRDD3 covers 9 bases. From germline, CDR1 is GEAIGNYY and CDR2 EKD. The V segment lost 3 bases and the J segment 0 bases; nucleotides outside the gene matches: 8. The length of the CDR3 is 19 residues. The CDR3 protein is CACDVAAGIRSWDTRQMFF. CDR3 coding DNA: TGTGCCTGTGACGTTGCAGCGGGGATACGCTCCTGGGACACCCGACAGATGTTTTTC.

This clone was picked up a small number of times. TCRdb's entry gives the protein of a much larger clone, which mismatches this DNA's translation at residue 4, likely from a read error; the protein reported here is translated from the DNA. The chain combines TRDV2 with TRDJ3; 8 nucleotides match TRDD3. The CDR3 loop spans 18 amino acids. Germline V CDR1 and CDR2: GEAIGNYY, EKD. The CDR3 coding sequence is TGTGCCTGTGTCACCTGGGGGACGAGCTCCTGGGACACCCGACAGATGTTTTTC. Translating it yields CACVTWGTSSWDTRQMFF.

This chain links TRDV2 with TRDJ3, with 9 positions matching TRDD3. Trimming took 1 base from V and 2 from J; bases not matched to a gene: 5. This CDR3 is built from 18 residues. Germline V CDR1 and CDR2: GEAIGNYY, EKD. CDR3 coding DNA: TGTGCCTGTGACACGCTGGGGGATCTCCCCTGGGACACCCGACAGATGTTTTTC. Amino acid sequence: CACDTLGDLPWDTRQMFF.

The chain joins TRDV2 to TRDJ3; TRDD3 matches 12 bases. The trim removed 0 bases at V and 0 bases at J, leaving 11 bases unmatched. CDR3 length: 22 amino acids. CDR1 and CDR2 (germline): GEAIGNYY, EKD. The CDR3 DNA reads TGTGCCTGTGACACCGTCGAGGGACTCTGGGGGATACGCTCCTGGGACACCCGACAGATGTTTTTC. Its protein is CACDTVEGLWGIRSWDTRQMFF.

As to this clone: Its ends do not fully match the called genes, so a read error is possible. V usage is TRDV2 and J usage is TRDJ3; 8 bases are shared with TRDD3. The germline V gene has CDR1 GEAIGNYY and CDR2 EKD. The CDR3 covers 18 residues. The CDR3 DNA sequence: TGTGCCTGTGACACCCTGGGGGACCTCCCCTGGGACACCCGACAGACGTTTTTC. It yields the protein CACDTLGDLPWDTRQTFF.

As concerns this clone: Being one base from a much bigger clone, this may be a read error. The J gene is TRDJ3, the V gene TRDV2, with D perhaps given as TRDD2 or TRDD3 (5 bases each). Here the J gene was assigned by germline matching of the DNA, as TCRdb has none. This CDR3 contains 20 residues. The germline V gene encodes CDR1 GEAIGNYY and CDR2 EKD. V lost 3 bases and J 4 bases, leaving 24 bases between the germline ends. CDR3 sequence: CACDYLLEGYAEWDTRQMFF. CDR3 bases: TGTGCCTGTGACTACCTACTGGAGGGGTACGCGGAGTGGGACACCCGACAGATGTTTTTC.

The chain joins TRAV29/DV5 to TRDJ1; 13 bases are a match to TRDD3. V gave up 2 bases and J gave up 0 bases; unmatched junction bases: 16. Germline assignment: CDR1 NSMFDY and CDR2 ISSIKDK. The CDR3 extends over 20 amino acids. The chain's CDR3 is CAARMPSYWGIRLYTDKLIF. The CDR3 coding sequence is TGTGCAGCAAGGATGCCTTCCTACTGGGGGATACGCCTTTACACCGATAAACTCATCTTT.

The sample holds a few counts of this clone. One end of the junction varies from germline; a read error may be responsible. V and J are TRDV2 and TRDJ3; TRDD3 matches 11 bases. CDR1 is GEAIGNYY, CDR2 EKD, per germline. This CDR3 region has 18 residues. The CDR3 DNA sequence: TGTGCCTGTGATATTCTGGGGGATACCCCCTGGGACACCCGACAGGTGTTTTTC. Its protein is CACDILGDTPWDTRQVFF.